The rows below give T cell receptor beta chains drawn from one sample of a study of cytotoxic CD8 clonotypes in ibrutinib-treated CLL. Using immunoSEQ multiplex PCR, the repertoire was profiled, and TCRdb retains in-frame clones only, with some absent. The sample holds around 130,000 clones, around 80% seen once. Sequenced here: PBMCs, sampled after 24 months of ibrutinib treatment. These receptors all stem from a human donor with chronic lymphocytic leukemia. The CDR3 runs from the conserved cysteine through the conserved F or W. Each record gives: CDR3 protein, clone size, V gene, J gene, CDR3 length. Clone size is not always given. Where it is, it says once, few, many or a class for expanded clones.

CDR3 protein: CASSFGVTAGGSKATGELFF
clone size: few
V gene: TRBV27
J gene: TRBJ2-2
CDR3 length: 20

CDR3 protein: CASSDSRADTQYF
clone size: NA
V gene: TRBV2
J gene: TRBJ2-3
CDR3 length: 13

CDR3 protein: CASSNRRGSGELFF
clone size: once
V gene: TRBV7-6
J gene: TRBJ2-2
CDR3 length: 14

CDR3 protein: CASSLQGGETQYF
clone size: once
V gene: TRBV5-6
J gene: TRBJ2-5
CDR3 length: 13

CDR3 protein: CASSVQSVGDTQYF
clone size: NA
V gene: TRBV9
J gene: TRBJ2-3
CDR3 length: 14

CDR3 protein: CASSLAQLGTEAFF
clone size: NA
V gene: TRBV5-4
J gene: TRBJ1-1
CDR3 length: 14

CDR3 protein: CASSTKSGGRETQYF
clone size: NA
V gene: TRBV6-5
J gene: TRBJ2-5
CDR3 length: 15

CDR3 protein: CASSFRGSEKLFF
clone size: once
V gene: TRBV19
J gene: TRBJ1-4
CDR3 length: 13

CDR3 protein: CASSDVSFGTEAFF
clone size: NA
V gene: TRBV27
J gene: TRBJ1-1
CDR3 length: 14

CDR3 protein: CASSVGAGTSTDTQYF
clone size: NA
V gene: TRBV9
J gene: TRBJ2-3
CDR3 length: 16

CDR3 protein: CASSEKGSNQPQHF
clone size: NA
V gene: TRBV2
J gene: TRBJ1-5
CDR3 length: 14

CDR3 protein: CASSPYNEQFF
clone size: NA
V gene: TRBV7-2
J gene: TRBJ2-1
CDR3 length: 11

CDR3 protein: CASSFGPRMINQPQHF
clone size: NA
V gene: TRBV5-6
J gene: TRBJ1-5
CDR3 length: 16

CDR3 protein: CASSVGMEAQETQYF
clone size: NA
V gene: TRBV9
J gene: TRBJ2-5
CDR3 length: 15

CDR3 protein: CASSPAPYYGYTF
clone size: NA
V gene: TRBV7-3
J gene: TRBJ1-2
CDR3 length: 13

CDR3 protein: CASSLDGQGSEKLFF
clone size: once
V gene: TRBV5-1
J gene: TRBJ1-4
CDR3 length: 15

CDR3 protein: CASSVDRASTYGYTF
clone size: NA
V gene: TRBV19
J gene: TRBJ1-2
CDR3 length: 15

CDR3 protein: CASSPQGTFGAFF
clone size: NA
V gene: TRBV18
J gene: TRBJ1-1
CDR3 length: 13

CDR3 protein: CASSQPVPKGSYEQYF
clone size: NA
V gene: TRBV28
J gene: TRBJ2-7
CDR3 length: 16

CDR3 protein: CASSRPTGDYGYTF
clone size: NA
V gene: TRBV6-6
J gene: TRBJ1-2
CDR3 length: 14

CDR3 protein: CASSLPHGSTDTQYF
clone size: NA
V gene: TRBV5-5
J gene: TRBJ2-3
CDR3 length: 15

CDR3 protein: CASTPTGTRVTEAFF
clone size: once
V gene: TRBV6-1
J gene: TRBJ1-1
CDR3 length: 15

CDR3 protein: CASSATEEQPQHF
clone size: NA
V gene: TRBV27
J gene: TRBJ1-5
CDR3 length: 13

CDR3 protein: CASSIGGLQETQYF
clone size: NA
V gene: TRBV19
J gene: TRBJ2-5
CDR3 length: 14

CDR3 protein: CASSRLSSTDTQYF
clone size: NA
V gene: TRBV7-9
J gene: TRBJ2-3
CDR3 length: 14

CDR3 protein: CAISPIRGIYEQYF
clone size: NA
V gene: TRBV10-3
J gene: TRBJ2-7
CDR3 length: 14

CDR3 protein: CASSIMGNYNSPLHF
clone size: NA
V gene: TRBV19
J gene: TRBJ1-6
CDR3 length: 15

CDR3 protein: CASSFAPPGQGYEQYF
clone size: NA
V gene: TRBV6-6
J gene: NA
CDR3 length: 16

CDR3 protein: CSVAGTETQYF
clone size: NA
V gene: TRBV29-1
J gene: TRBJ2-5
CDR3 length: 11

CDR3 protein: CASSLGGGYQYNEQFF
clone size: NA
V gene: TRBV5-4
J gene: TRBJ2-1
CDR3 length: 16

CDR3 protein: CASSQDDRRSGELFF
clone size: NA
V gene: TRBV4-3
J gene: TRBJ2-2
CDR3 length: 15

CDR3 protein: CATLRRGRTFMNTEAFF
clone size: NA
V gene: TRBV27
J gene: TRBJ1-1
CDR3 length: 17

CDR3 protein: CSVQATTGPDTQYF
clone size: NA
V gene: TRBV29-1
J gene: TRBJ2-3
CDR3 length: 14

CDR3 protein: CASSLGSVPYNEQFF
clone size: NA
V gene: TRBV5-8
J gene: TRBJ2-1
CDR3 length: 15

CDR3 protein: CASSLGPSQETQYF
clone size: NA
V gene: TRBV7-2
J gene: TRBJ2-5
CDR3 length: 14

CDR3 protein: CASSSEAGVLEKLFF
clone size: few
V gene: TRBV7-9
J gene: TRBJ1-4
CDR3 length: 15

CDR3 protein: CASTPRGETEQYF
clone size: NA
V gene: TRBV7-9
J gene: TRBJ2-7
CDR3 length: 13

CDR3 protein: CASSRDRGLPIYNEQFF
clone size: NA
V gene: TRBV19
J gene: TRBJ2-1
CDR3 length: 17

CDR3 protein: CASSPQGGDSPLHF
clone size: NA
V gene: TRBV18
J gene: TRBJ1-6
CDR3 length: 14

CDR3 protein: CASSVYGTDTQYF
clone size: once
V gene: TRBV9
J gene: TRBJ2-3
CDR3 length: 13

CDR3 protein: CASSSDRGHTDTQYF
clone size: NA
V gene: TRBV28
J gene: TRBJ2-3
CDR3 length: 15

CDR3 protein: CASSLLRGQETQYF
clone size: NA
V gene: TRBV5-6
J gene: TRBJ2-5
CDR3 length: 14

CDR3 protein: CASSGQSPPDEQYF
clone size: NA
V gene: TRBV6-5
J gene: TRBJ2-7
CDR3 length: 14